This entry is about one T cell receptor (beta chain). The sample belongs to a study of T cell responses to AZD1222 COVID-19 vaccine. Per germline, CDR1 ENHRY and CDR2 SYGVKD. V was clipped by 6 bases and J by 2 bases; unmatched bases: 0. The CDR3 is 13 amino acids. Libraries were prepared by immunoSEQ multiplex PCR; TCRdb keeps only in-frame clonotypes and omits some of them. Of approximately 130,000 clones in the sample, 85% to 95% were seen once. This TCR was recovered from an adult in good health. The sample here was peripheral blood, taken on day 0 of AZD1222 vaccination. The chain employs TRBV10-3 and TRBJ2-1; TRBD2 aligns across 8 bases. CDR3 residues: CAISGGAYNEQFF. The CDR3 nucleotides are TGTGCCATCAGCGGGGGGGCCTACAATGAGCAGTTCTTC.